A selection of T cell receptor beta chains follows, all from one sample in a study of shared clonotypes between healthy human individuals. Using immunoSEQ multiplex PCR, the repertoire was profiled, and TCRdb retains in-frame clones only, with some absent. The sample yields a few million clones, 93% seen once. Sequencing input: naive CD8+ T cells from PBMCs. The receptors derive from a man younger than 35 in good health. Some clones in this sample may be carry-over from other donors' samples. The CDR3 runs from the conserved cysteine through the conserved F or W. A D gene is named only where the DNA matches it firmly. A clone size is listed for some rows: how often the clone was seen (once, few, many), or a class if it is expanded.

len,abundance,j_gene,d_gene,v_gene,CDR3nt,CDR3aa
18,.,TRBJ2-2,TRBD1,TRBV7-6,TGTGCCAGCAGCTTAGCGTATTATACAGGGGTGTCCACCGGGGAGCTGTTTTTT,CASSLAYYTGVSTGELFF
15,once,TRBJ1-2,.,TRBV6-1,TGTGCCAGCAGTGAAGGCTGGTACAGACCCTATGGCTACACCTTC,CASSEGWYRPYGYTF
14,.,TRBJ2-7,.,TRBV6-5,TGTGCCAGCAGTTACCTTGAGAGATCCTACGAGCAGTACTTC,CASSYLERSYEQYF
14,.,TRBJ2-5,.,TRBV21-1,TGTGCCAGCACCTCGGACGTATTGCAAGAGACCCAGTACTTC,CASTSDVLQETQYF
13,few,TRBJ2-2,.,TRBV27,TGTGCCAGCAGTTTGCTGGAGACCGGGGAGCTGTTTTTT,CASSLLETGELFF
14,.,TRBJ2-3,TRBD2,TRBV27,TGTGCCAGCAGTTTGAGCGGGGTCACAGATACGCAGTATTTT,CASSLSGVTDTQYF
19,.,TRBJ2-7,.,TRBV6-4,TGTGCCAGCAGTGACTCGAGACAGAACCGAGGAAAGTCTACCTACGAGCAGTACTTC,CASSDSRQNRGKSTYEQYF
14,.,TRBJ1-5,.,TRBV28,TGTGCCAGCAGTTTATCGGGGGCGGGTCAGCCCCAGCATTTT,CASSLSGAGQPQHF
13,.,TRBJ1-4,.,TRBV6-4,TGTGCCAGCAGGGGGGACTTGGATGAAAAACTGTTTTTT,CASRGDLDEKLFF
11,few,TRBJ2-2,.,TRBV19,TGTGCCAGTAGTATGAACGGGGAGCTGTTTTTT,CASSMNGELFF
16,.,TRBJ2-1,TRBD2,TRBV4-1,TGCGCCAGCAGCCTACCGGGACTAGCGGGAGAGAATGGCGCGTTCTTC,CASSLPGLAGENGAFF
15,.,TRBJ1-1,TRBD1,TRBV7-6,TGTGCCAGCAGCTTCGGACAGGCGTGGAACACTGAAGCTTTCTTT,CASSFGQAWNTEAFF
15,.,TRBJ1-2,.,TRBV10-3,TGTGCCATCAGTGAGTACACCCGACAGAACTATGGCTACACCTTC,CAISEYTRQNYGYTF
15,once,TRBJ2-1,.,TRBV7-8,TGTGCCAGCAGCTTAGTTGGGGGAGGTTTCTATGAGCAGTTCTTC,CASSLVGGGFYEQFF
15,.,TRBJ2-1,.,TRBV28,TGTGCCAGCAGAAGAGCCGGGGGAAAGAACAATGAGCAGTTCTTC,CASRRAGGKNNEQFF
14,.,TRBJ2-7,.,TRBV7-6,TGTGCCAGCAGCTTAGATCGGCGGAACTACGAGCAGTACTTC,CASSLDRRNYEQYF
13,.,TRBJ1-3,.,TRBV19,TGTGCCAGTATCCCGGGGATTGGAAACACCATATATTTT,CASIPGIGNTIYF
14,.,TRBJ2-5,TRBD1,TRBV7-8,TGTGCCAGCAGCTTGGAACAGGGGTTGGAGACCCAGTACTTC,CASSLEQGLETQYF
16,.,TRBJ2-1,TRBD2,TRBV27,TGTGCCAGCAGTTCCCCCCCGGGACTAGCGGAAAATGAGCAGTTCTTC,CASSSPPGLAENEQFF
14,.,TRBJ2-7,TRBD2,TRBV11-2,TGTGCCAGCAGCCAAAGCGGGGTGCCCTACGAGCAGTACTTC,CASSQSGVPYEQYF